These 25 T cell receptor beta chains were all obtained from the same sample, sequenced in a study of shared clonotypes between healthy human individuals. The table came from immunoSEQ multiplex PCR; TCRdb's copy has only in-frame clones and leaves some out. The sample lists about 490,000 clones, 75% to 85% occurring once. The specimen was PBMCs. The origin of the receptors is a woman between 35 and 50 years old in good health. Some clones in this sample may be carry-over from other donors' samples.

Remarks on this clone: The junction departs from the called germline gene at one end, perhaps through a read error. V is TRBV27 and J is TRBJ1-1; 7 bases line up with TRBD1. The length of the CDR3 is 17 residues. Germline CDR1 reads MNHEY; CDR2 reads SMNVEV (reference sequence). The CDR3 DNA follows: TGTGCCACCAGTCGGGTGAGGGGGCGAGGTATGAACACTGAAGCTTTCTTT. This encodes CATSRVRGRGMNTEAFF.

The DNA of the CDR3 is TGTGCCATCAGTCCGGGACTAGCGGGAATCTACGAGCAGTACTTC. Translation: CAISPGLAGIYEQYF. This sequence joins TRBV10-3 and TRBJ2-7; 13 positions agree with TRBD2. Germline CDR1 ENHRY, CDR2 SYGVKD. CDR3 length: 15 residues. Trimming removed 5 bases from V and 3 bases from J; junction bases left unmatched: 4.

This chain uses TRBV27 with TRBJ2-3; 15 positions agree with TRBD2. V shed 1 base, J shed 7 bases, and the junction held 3 bases outside the gene matches. Germline CDR1 is MNHEY and CDR2 is SMNVEV (reference sequence). The CDR3 runs 16 residues. The CDR3, as DNA: TGTGCCAGCAGTTTATTAGGGACTAGCGGGAGGAATACGCAGTATTTT. It codes for CASSLLGTSGRNTQYF.

This rearrangement joins TRBV30 to TRBJ2-7; 8 bases fit TRBD2. The germline V gene has CDR1 GTSNPN and CDR2 SVGIG (reference sequence). J lost 2 bases, V lost 4 bases, and 7 bases had no gene match. CDR3 length: 14 amino acids. CDR3 region: CAWKAKAGAYEQYF. The CDR3 DNA sequence: TGTGCCTGGAAAGCCAAAGCGGGAGCCTACGAGCAGTACTTC.

This chain connects TRBV11-2 to TRBJ2-1; the D is unclear. Germline-derived CDR1 and CDR2 are SGHAT and FQNNGV. CDR3 length: 14 residues. The V end lost 0 bases, the J end lost 9 bases, and 12 bases lay between the germline ends. This CDR3 reads CASSLDRAWGEQFF. The CDR3 nucleotides are TGTGCCAGCAGCTTAGACCGCGCTTGGGGTGAGCAGTTCTTC.

The chain joins TRBV5-1 to TRBJ2-7; D gene unclear. Germline V gene lookup returns CDR1 SGHRS and CDR2 YFSETQ. The CDR3 consists of 15 residues. Trimming cost V 4 bases and J 2 bases, with 16 bases left between them. The CDR3 coding sequence is TGCGCCAGCAGCAACTCACGGGTTAACACCTACGAGCAGTACTTC. It is translated as CASSNSRVNTYEQYF. The full variable domain, with the rest looked up from reference TRBV5-1 and TRBJ2-7, is KAGVTQTPRYLIKTRGQQVTLSCSPISGHRSVSWYQQTPGQGLQFLFEYFSETQRNKGNFPGRFSGRQFSNSRSEMNVSTLELGDSALYLCASSNSRVNTYEQYFGPGTRLTVT.

This chain connects TRBV29-1 to TRBJ2-7; 9 bases align to TRBD2. There are 15 residues in the CDR3. The V segment lost 6 bases and the J segment 4 bases; nucleotides outside the gene matches: 13. Germline lookup yields CDR1 SQVTM and CDR2 ANQGSEA. This CDR3 is CSVKGLAGVRYEQYF. The CDR3 DNA follows: TGCAGCGTCAAGGGGTTAGCGGGAGTTAGGTACGAGCAGTACTTC.

The chain couples TRBV28 to TRBJ1-5; D remains ambiguous. The ends were cut back, 6 bases at V and 2 bases at J, with 14 bases in the middle. The CDR3 sequence is 15 residues long. The germline gives CDR1 MDHEN, CDR2 SYDVKM. CDR3 in amino acids: CASRRREGGNQPQHF. The DNA for the CDR3 is TGTGCCAGCAGACGAAGAGAGGGAGGCAATCAGCCCCAGCATTTT.

In nucleotides, the CDR3 is TGTGCCAGTAGCCTGACAGGGGTCACCTACGAGCAGTACTTC. The encoded protein is CASSLTGVTYEQYF. The chain employs TRBV19 and TRBJ2-7; 8 nucleotides match TRBD1. V lost 6 bases to trimming and J lost 2 bases; unmatched junction nucleotides: 6. From germline, CDR1 is LNHDA and CDR2 SQIVND (reference sequence). The length of the CDR3 is 14 residues.

J is TRBJ2-7 and V is TRBV10-3; 10 positions agree with TRBD1. This CDR3 is built from 14 residues. Germline CDR1 and CDR2: ENHRY and SYGVKD. The trim removed 6 bases at V and 1 base at J, leaving 3 bases unmatched. This CDR3 reads CAISMDRGSYEQYF. The CDR3 DNA reads as TGTGCCATCAGCATGGACAGGGGGTCCTACGAGCAGTACTTC.

The CDR3 is CASSGGYQETQYF. Here the CDR3 DNA reads TGTGCCAGCAGCGGGGGGTACCAAGAGACCCAGTACTTC. V and J are TRBV9 and TRBJ2-5; D tentatively fits TRBD1 or TRBD2 (5 bases each). The ends were cut back, 3 bases at V and 0 bases at J, with 6 bases in the middle. The CDR3 extends over 13 amino acids. Per the germline V gene, CDR1 is SGDLS and CDR2 is YYNGEE.

This clone has only a few counts. For the CDR3, the DNA is TGCGCCAGCAGCTCCGGTGAGACTCCATCACCCCTCCACTTT. As protein: CASSSGETPSPLHF. J is TRBJ1-6 and V is TRBV5-1, with D unclear. Deletions cut 3 bases from V and 10 bases from J, with 14 bases between. This CDR3 contains 14 residues. Germline CDR1 reads SGHRS; CDR2 reads YFSETQ.

V usage is TRBV6-6 and J usage is TRBJ1-2; 11 bases match TRBD1. Germline V CDR1 and CDR2: MNHNY, SVGAGI (reference sequence). After removal of 4 bases from V and 9 bases from J, the junction contained 7 bases not matched to a gene. This CDR3 region has 14 residues. CDR3 protein: CASSFTDRGPSYTF. The DNA of the CDR3 is TGTGCCAGCAGTTTCACGGACAGGGGGCCTAGCTACACCTTC.

The chain couples TRBV25-1 to TRBJ1-3; D is ambiguous. The CDR3 totals 12 residues. V was shortened by 2 bases and J by 4 bases, with 3 bases between the two germline ends. CDR1 is MGHDK and CDR2 is SYGVNS in the germline V gene. CDR3: CASSERGNTIYF. CDR3 in DNA: TGTGCCAGCAGTGAACGGGGAAACACCATATATTTT.

This clone was found a few times. The CDR3 spells CASSPRELAGGRDTQYF. The CDR3 region has the DNA TGTGCCAGCAGCCCCCGGGAACTAGCGGGAGGTCGAGATACGCAGTATTTT. The chain carries TRBV7-2 and TRBJ2-3; 12 bases agree with TRBD2. The CDR3 has 17 amino acids. Germline trimming cut 5 bases from V and 5 bases from J; bases unmatched to any gene: 11. CDR1 is SGHTA, CDR2 FQGNSA, per germline.

V gene TRBV27 combines with J gene TRBJ2-1, with a possible D match to TRBD1 (5 bases). Trimming took 0 bases from V and 3 from J, leaving 18 bases between them. Germline V CDR1 and CDR2: MNHEY, SMNVEV (reference sequence). CDR3 length: 18 amino acids. The CDR3 DNA reads as TGTGCCAGCAGTTTATCAGGACCACAGGTCGTGCTCTACAATGAGCAGTTCTTC. Translating it yields CASSLSGPQVVLYNEQFF.

A few counts support this clone. The chain employs TRBV5-1 and TRBJ2-2; D not certain. The CDR3 length is 16 residues. Trimming took 0 bases from V and 4 from J, leaving 13 bases between them. The germline V gene has CDR1 SGHRS and CDR2 YFSETQ. CDR3 residues: CASSLGPETLTGELFF. CDR3 bases: TGCGCCAGCAGCTTGGGCCCAGAAACCCTCACCGGGGAGCTGTTTTTT.

This clone was picked up a small number of times. The chain has TRBV7-2 and TRBJ2-7, with D uncertain. The germline gives CDR1 SGHTA, CDR2 FQGNSA. V lost 1 base and J 5 bases, leaving 9 bases between the germline ends. The CDR3 spans 13 residues. This CDR3 is CASSLDRQDEQYF. The CDR3, as DNA: TGTGCCAGCAGCTTAGATAGGCAAGACGAGCAGTACTTC.

This chain uses TRBV5-1 with TRBJ2-5; 9 bases are a match to TRBD2. The germline V gene encodes CDR1 SGHRS and CDR2 YFSETQ. The CDR3 is 13 amino acids. V dropped 3 bases and J dropped 8; count of bases not matched to a gene: 5. CDR3 coding DNA: TGCGCCAGCAGCTCCATAGCGGGGGATACCCAGTACTTC. As protein: CASSSIAGDTQYF.

The V gene is TRBV18, the J gene TRBJ2-1; D is undetermined. V was cut by 5 bases and J by 0 bases, with 14 bases left in between. Germline V gene lookup returns CDR1 KGHSH and CDR2 LQKENI. The CDR3 extends over 16 amino acids. The CDR3 DNA is TGTGCCAGCTCATCATGGGCCGCGAGCTCCTACAATGAGCAGTTCTTC. It specifies CASSSWAASSYNEQFF.

CDR3 nucleotide sequence: TGCGCCAGCAGCTTGTTAGCGGGGCGGGGTGGAGATACGCAGTATTTT. Protein product: CASSLLAGRGGDTQYF. This sequence joins TRBV5-1 and TRBJ2-3; 8 bases align to TRBD2. The length of the CDR3 is 16 residues. The J segment lost 5 bases and the V segment lost 1 base, leaving 9 bases of the junction unmatched. Germline V gives CDR1 SGHRS, CDR2 YFSETQ.

This chain connects TRBV29-1 to TRBJ2-7; D ambiguous. The V and J ends lost 6 bases and 3 bases respectively, with 9 bases between them. The germline V gene encodes CDR1 SQVTM and CDR2 ANQGSEA. The CDR3 is 11 residues long. CDR3 loop: CSVLRSYEQYF. The CDR3 DNA reads as TGCAGCGTGCTACGGAGCTACGAGCAGTACTTC.

About this clone itself: A far more abundant clone sits one base away, making this likely a read error. At the DNA level, this CDR3 is encoded by other sequences in the same sample as well. V is TRBV29-1 and J is TRBJ1-2; a weak D match, TRBD1 (5 bases). Germline lookup yields CDR1 SQVTM and CDR2 ANQGSEA. Trimming shortened V by 3 bases and J by 8 bases, and 22 bases separated the two germline ends. The CDR3 is made up of 15 amino acids. The CDR3 sequence: CSVEEWQGVVGGYTF. CDR3 coding DNA: TGCAGCGTTGAGGAGTGGCAAGGGGTTGTAGGGGGCTACACCTTC.

V usage is TRBV15 and J usage is TRBJ2-3, with TRBD1 identical over 9 bases. The CDR3 contains 16 residues. The V gene end was trimmed by 5 bases and the J gene end by 1 base; junction bases not matched to a gene: 7. CDR1 is LNHNV and CDR2 is YYDKDF in the germline V gene (reference sequence). CDR3 bases: TGTGCCACCAGCGCCCGACAGGGGGTTCGCACAGATACGCAGTATTTT. It is translated as CATSARQGVRTDTQYF. Combining the CDR3 with reference TRBV15 and TRBJ2-3 gives the whole variable domain DAMVIQNPRYQVTQFGKPVTLSCSQTLNHNVMYWYQQKSSQAPKLLFHYYDKDFNNEADTPDNFQSRRPNTSFCFLDIRSPGLGDTAMYLCATSARQGVRTDTQYFGPGTRLTVL.

The V call is TRBV5-1, the J call TRBJ2-5; D may be TRBD2 (6 bases). Gene TRBJ2-7 matches the end of the DNA better, so the J call may be wrong. This CDR3 is 13 amino acids long. Germline V gene lookup returns CDR1 SGHRS and CDR2 YFSETQ. The CDR3 loop is CASSIKLADEQYF. The CDR3 region has the DNA TGCGCCAGCAGCATCAAACTAGCCGACGAGCAGTACTTC.